The TCR beta chain under discussion was sequenced for a study of blood T cell repertoires in COVID-19 (dated by TCRdb to 2019 to 2021). About the investigation overall: Samples from collaborators originated in the United States, Italy and Spain and spanned both the acute and convalescent phases of COVID-19. The prospective study material was composed of cDNA or gDNA derived from T cells, B-cell-depleted T cells, or PBMCs. Subjects who had been exposed to COVID-19, were actively infected with it, or had recovered from it provided the deeply sampled blood TCRbeta repertoires that made up the dataset. A freely available public database, intended as a resource for researchers studying the immune response to SARS-CoV-2, is where the repertoires were released. The samples were drawn from two sources: the first 160 participants of the ongoing ImmuneRACE study, and 1,254 subjects contributed by 6 global collaborators. A de-identified subject ID, COVID-19 status, age in years and sex were almost always included in the sample metadata. Where HLA class I and class II types were available, the types were taken from metadata supplied by the sample provider, not from assay-based typing. Study-wide conclusions, independent of this receptor: Clinical and demographic metadata were provided uncurated, with the amount varying by source and participant.

CDR1 and CDR2 are drawn from the germline V gene: MDHEN, SYDVKM. From the cysteine up to the phenylalanine, the CDR3 has a length of 17 residues. The CDR3 DNA has 51 bases and is translated from base 1. At the junction V is shortened by 4 bases and J by 0 bases; bases outside the gene matches: 8. About this clone: Its antigen has not been determined. One base away there is no much larger clone; base qualities are not given.

The immunoSEQ Assay, a bias-controlled multiplex PCR, was used to amplify TCRbeta CDR3 regions from genomic DNA. The published analysis was carried out like this. Nucleated cell counts per sample were estimated from amplification of reference gene primers within the assay. To quantify the absolute abundance of each unique TCRbeta CDR3 rearrangement, sequence reads were collapsed and filtered. For each sample, productive Simpson clonality was calculated as the square root of Simpson's diversity index across productive rearrangements. TCRdb took this table from immuneACCESS and kept in-frame rearrangements with V and J called. Such tables lack part of the clones; where checked against another copy, unresolved V genes explain under half of the gap, and the rest is unexplained. That table furnishes V, J and clone size, whereas the DNA furnished D and trimming. The sample yields 150,000 to 200,000 clones; approximately 83% were counted once. The biggest ten clones account for roughly a tenth of the sample.

Collaborating institutions collected whole blood in K2EDTA tubes following their own protocols. For TCRbeta analysis, collaborators shipped samples as frozen whole blood, isolated PBMCs, or DNA extracted from either of those sample types. This TCR was sampled from a man aged 70 or older with active or convalescent COVID-19. Recombination joined TRBV28 with TRBJ2-1; 8 bases in between match TRBD1. The source material was peripheral blood. The CDR3 protein is CASSYPGTGSSYNEQFF. The DNA is TGTGCCAGCAGTTACCCCGGGACAGGTAGCTCCTACAATGAGCAGTTCTTC.